This T cell receptor beta chain was sequenced in a study of blood T cell repertoires in COVID-19. Background on the study: Italy, Spain and the United States were the sources of the convalescent and acute COVID-19 samples. T cells, B-cell-depleted T cells, or PBMCs supplied cDNA or gDNA.

Per the original data handling: From reference gene primer amplification, estimates of nucleated cell counts were derived. Assay: immunoSEQ multiplex PCR; the TCRdb copy retains only in-frame clones and omits some. V and J calls plus clone size are reproduced from that table; the DNA served to infer D and trimming. The sample includes roughly 40,000 clones, approximately 89% of them seen just once. The material sequenced was peripheral blood. This receptor was obtained from a woman in her 70s with acute or convalescent COVID-19.

The CDR3: CSVEAQQETQYF. Here the CDR3 DNA reads TGCAGCGTTGAGGCACAGCAAGAGACCCAGTACTTC. This sequence joins TRBV29-1 and TRBJ2-5; no firm D call. CDR3 length equals 12 residues. Germline lookup yields CDR1 SQVTM and CDR2 ANQGSEA. V was trimmed by 3 bases and J by 2 bases, leaving 7 bases between them. The whole variable domain, remainder taken from reference TRBV29-1 and TRBJ2-5, is SAVISQKPSRDICQRGTSLTIQCQVDSQVTMMFWYRQQPGQSLTLIATANQGSEATYESGFVIDKFPISRPNLTFSTLTVSNMSPEDSSIYLCSVEAQQETQYFGPGTRLLVL.